Shown below are 15 T cell receptor beta chains from a single sample sequenced in a study of long-term antiretroviral therapy in people with HIV. Version v3.0 of the immunoSEQ assay was performed at survey level. The assay was immunoSEQ multiplex PCR, and TCRdb's table has in-frame clones only and misses some. This table has about 28,000 clones, roughly 84% appearing once. The sample here was unsorted PBMCs, taken 0.4 years after starting antiretroviral therapy. Every receptor here comes from a man between 18 and 35 years old with HIV.

This chain links TRBV6-1 with TRBJ1-2; TRBD1 matches 9 bases. The V gene end was trimmed by 1 base and the J gene end by 1 base; junction bases not matched to a gene: 7. The CDR3 contains 17 residues. CDR1 MNHNS and CDR2 SASEGT come from the germline V gene. The CDR3 protein is CASSEGTGEGLNYGYTF. The DNA of the CDR3 is TGTGCCAGCAGTGAAGGGACAGGGGAGGGTCTTAACTATGGCTACACCTTC.

DNA of the CDR3: TGTGCCAGCAGAGGTTGGGGGAGTGCAAGTGAAAAACTGTTTTTT. Protein product: CASRGWGSASEKLFF. This chain links TRBV2 with TRBJ1-4; D is perhaps TRBD1 (5 bases). Per the germline V gene, CDR1 is SNHLY and CDR2 is FYNNEI. Deletions cut 6 bases from V and 7 bases from J, with 18 bases between. The CDR3 extends over 15 amino acids.

The gene calls are TRBV10-3 and TRBJ2-7; the match to TRBD1 covers 9 bases. The V and J ends lost 9 bases and 9 bases, in that order; junction bases with no gene match: 12. This CDR3 is 13 amino acids long. Germline lookup yields CDR1 ENHRY and CDR2 SYGVKD. The CDR3 reads CAISPGTGHGQYF. CDR3 DNA sequence: TGTGCCATTTCACCGGGGACAGGGCACGGGCAGTACTTC.

The sample holds a few counts of this clone. The chain has TRBV28 and TRBJ2-1; TRBD2 matches 9 bases. CDR1 is MDHEN and CDR2 is SYDVKM in the germline V gene. Trimming removed 2 bases from V and 0 bases from J; junction bases left unmatched: 2. The CDR3 contains 16 residues. CDR3 DNA sequence: TGTGCCAGCAGTTTAGCGGGAGGGAGCTCCTACAATGAGCAGTTCTTC. Amino acid sequence: CASSLAGGSSYNEQFF.

The J gene is TRBJ1-5, the V gene TRBV19; D uncertain. V lost 7 bases and J lost 0, with 13 bases in between. There are 15 residues in the CDR3. CDR1 and CDR2 from the germline V gene are LNHDA and SQIVND (reference sequence). Written as DNA, the CDR3 is TGTGCCAGTACCCCATTCGGGGTTAGCAATCAGCCCCAGCATTTT. As protein: CASTPFGVSNQPQHF.

This chain joins TRBV6-4 and TRBJ2-1; TRBD1 aligns across 8 bases. From germline, CDR1 is MRHNA and CDR2 SNTAGT. CDR3 size: 15 residues. J gave up 4 bases and V 2 bases, and 4 bases lay outside the gene matches. CDR3 in amino acids: CASSDRTGSYNEQFF. CDR3 DNA: TGTGCCAGCAGTGACCGGACAGGGTCATACAATGAGCAGTTCTTC.

V and J are TRBV5-6 and TRBJ1-2; D unclear. This CDR3 has 14 amino acids. Trimming took off 0 bases at V and 8 bases at J, with 14 bases between the two ends. In germline, CDR1 is SGHDT, CDR2 YYEEEE. CDR3 in DNA: TGTGCCAGCAGCTTGGTCGGCGAGGGAAGAGGCTACACCTTC. Protein sequence: CASSLVGEGRGYTF.

The chain has TRBV7-2 and TRBJ2-1, with 8 bases matching TRBD1. Unmatched junction bases numbered 5, after V lost 5 bases and J lost 2 bases. Germline CDR1 SGHTA, CDR2 FQGNSA. This CDR3 comprises 15 residues. The CDR3 loop reads CASSTGQAPYNEQFF. CDR3 bases: TGTGCCAGCAGCACGGGACAGGCCCCCTACAATGAGCAGTTCTTC.

The V call is TRBV27, the J call TRBJ2-7, with a tentative D call TRBD1 (6 bases). CDR3 length: 15 residues. V lost 3 bases to trimming and J lost 5 bases, with 17 bases between them. Germline CDR1 MNHEY, CDR2 SMNVEV (reference sequence). The CDR3, as DNA: TGTGCCAGCAGTTTTGAAGGGGGTGGCCTCCACGAGCAGTACTTC. Encoded protein: CASSFEGGGLHEQYF.

This clone showed up just once. The V gene is TRBV19, the J gene TRBJ1-1, with D unresolved. V lost 3 bases, J lost 7 bases, and 6 bases lay in between. Looked up from germline, CDR1 is LNHDA and CDR2 is SQIVND (reference sequence). The CDR3 extends over 11 amino acids. The DNA of the CDR3 is TGTGCCAGTAGTATCTCCTATGAAGCTTTCTTT. It yields the protein CASSISYEAFF.

This sequence joins TRBV27 and TRBJ2-4; 7 bases agree with TRBD1. J was trimmed by 1 base and V by 8 bases; bases with no gene match: 11. This CDR3 comprises 16 residues. Germline V gene lookup returns CDR1 MNHEY and CDR2 SMNVEV (reference sequence). The CDR3 bases are TGTGCCAGCGTTACAAGGGGGCGACGGGCCAAAAACATTCAGTACTTC. Amino acid sequence: CASVTRGRRAKNIQYF.

The J gene is TRBJ2-1, the V gene TRBV12-5; the D gene is possibly TRBD1 (6 bases). This CDR3 is 16 amino acids long. Trimming stripped 1 base from V and 4 bases from J, with 14 bases between. Germline CDR1 LGHNT, CDR2 FRNRAP. The DNA for the CDR3 is TGTGCTAGTGGTTTGGACTACAGGGACGGATACAATGAGCAGTTCTTC. It specifies CASGLDYRDGYNEQFF.

This clone was seen only once. The chain couples TRBV27 to TRBJ2-3; TRBD2 matches at 11 bases. CDR1 MNHEY and CDR2 SMNVEV come from the germline V gene (reference sequence). Trimming took 7 bases from V and 2 from J; bases not matched to a gene: 17. There are 19 residues in the CDR3. CDR3 region: CASTFGGTSGKGPTDTQYF. The DNA of the CDR3 is TGTGCCAGCACTTTTGGCGGGACTAGCGGAAAGGGCCCCACAGATACGCAGTATTTT.

The V and J genes are TRBV27 and TRBJ1-2; 10 nucleotides align to TRBD1. Germline trimming cut 5 bases from V and 4 bases from J; bases unmatched to any gene: 4. There are 14 residues in the CDR3. The germline V gene has CDR1 MNHEY and CDR2 SMNVEV (reference sequence). Written as DNA, the CDR3 is TGTGCCAGCAGTCGTGGGACAGGGGCCTATGGCTACACCTTC. Its translation is CASSRGTGAYGYTF.

The V gene is TRBV4-3, the J gene TRBJ2-1; 7 bases map to TRBD2. J gave up 8 bases and V 0 bases, and 19 bases lay outside the gene matches. The germline V gene encodes CDR1 LGHNA and CDR2 YSLEER. The CDR3 has 19 amino acids. The CDR3: CASSQELSGISPSVYEQFF. In nucleotides, the CDR3 is TGCGCCAGCAGCCAAGAATTGAGCGGGATCTCCCCATCGGTCTATGAGCAGTTCTTC.